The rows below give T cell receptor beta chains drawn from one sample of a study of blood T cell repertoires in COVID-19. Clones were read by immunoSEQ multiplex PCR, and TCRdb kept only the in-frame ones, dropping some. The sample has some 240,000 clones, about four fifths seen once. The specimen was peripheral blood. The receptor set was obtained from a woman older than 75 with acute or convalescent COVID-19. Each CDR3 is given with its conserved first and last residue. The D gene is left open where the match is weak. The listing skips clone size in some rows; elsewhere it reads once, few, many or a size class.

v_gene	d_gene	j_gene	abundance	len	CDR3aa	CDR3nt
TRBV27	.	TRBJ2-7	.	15	CASRRGGGGGYEQYF	TGTGCCAGCAGGCGGGGCGGGGGCGGAGGATACGAGCAGTACTTC
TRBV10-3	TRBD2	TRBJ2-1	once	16	CAISERPSGAYNEQFF	TGTGCCATCAGTGAGCGGCCCAGCGGGGCCTACAATGAGCAGTTCTTC
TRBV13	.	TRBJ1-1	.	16	CASSLVGGLRNTEAFF	TGTGCCAGCAGCTTAGTCGGGGGGCTGAGGAACACTGAAGCTTTCTTT
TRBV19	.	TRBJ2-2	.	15	CASSTNRANTGELFF	TGTGCCAGTAGTACCAATCGAGCAAACACCGGGGAGCTGTTTTTT
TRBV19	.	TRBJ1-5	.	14	CASSTAQGFQPQHF	TGTGCCAGTAGTACCGCGCAGGGTTTCCAGCCCCAGCATTTT
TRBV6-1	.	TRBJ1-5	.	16	CASSELVGSGNQPQHF	TGTGCCAGCAGTGAACTGGTGGGTAGCGGCAATCAGCCCCAGCATTTT
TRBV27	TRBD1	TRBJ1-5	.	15	CASRRDRLSNQPQHF	TGTGCCAGCAGACGGGACAGGTTAAGCAATCAGCCCCAGCATTTT
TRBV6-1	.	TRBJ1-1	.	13	CASSEGAIIEAFF	TGTGCCAGCAGTGAAGGGGCCATAATAGAAGCTTTCTTT
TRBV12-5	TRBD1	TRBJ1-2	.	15	CASGLGTGAGYGYTF	TGTGCTAGTGGTTTGGGGACAGGGGCCGGCTATGGCTACACCTTC
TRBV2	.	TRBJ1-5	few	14	CASSGGRGYQPQHF	TGTGCCAGCAGTGGGGGCAGGGGTTATCAGCCCCAGCATTTT
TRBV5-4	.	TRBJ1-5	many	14	CASSFDSSDQPQHF	TGTGCCAGCAGTTTCGACAGCTCCGATCAGCCCCAGCATTTT
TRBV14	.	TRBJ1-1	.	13	CASSLEGRTEAFF	TGTGCCAGCAGCCTAGAGGGGAGGACTGAAGCTTTCTTT
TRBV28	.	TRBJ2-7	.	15	CASSSPRGQIYEQYF	TGTGCCAGCAGTTCCCCCCGGGGACAAATCTACGAGCAGTACTTC
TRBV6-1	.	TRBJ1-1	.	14	CASSEGRGYREAFF	TGTGCCAGCAGTGAGGGGCGGGGCTACAGAGAAGCTTTCTTT
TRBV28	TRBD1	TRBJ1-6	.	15	CATNHRDRDNSPLHF	TGTGCCACCAATCACCGGGACAGGGATAATTCACCCCTCCACTTT
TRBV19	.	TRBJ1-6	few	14	CASSIQVEDSPLHF	TGTGCCAGTAGTATACAGGTGGAGGATTCACCCCTCCACTTT
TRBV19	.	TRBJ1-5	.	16	CASSIFLETGNQPQHF	TGTGCCAGTAGTATCTTCCTCGAGACAGGCAATCAGCCCCAGCATTTT
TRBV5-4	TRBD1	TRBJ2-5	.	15	CASRPPDRPPETQYF	TGTGCCAGCAGACCACCGGACAGGCCCCCAGAGACCCAGTACTTC
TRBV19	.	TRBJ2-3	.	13	CASSSHRADTQYF	TGTGCCAGTAGTAGCCACAGGGCCGATACGCAGTATTTT
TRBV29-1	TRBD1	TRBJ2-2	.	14	CSVGTGGRTGELFF	TGCAGCGTAGGGACAGGGGGGAGAACCGGGGAGCTGTTTTTT
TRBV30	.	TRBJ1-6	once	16	CAWSTHRGTRGSPLHF	TGTGCCTGGAGTACCCATAGGGGGACCCGAGGCTCACCCCTCCACTTT
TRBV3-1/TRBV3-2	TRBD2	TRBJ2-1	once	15	CASSQGTSGFNEQFF	TGTGCCAGCAGCCAGGGGACTAGCGGGTTCAATGAGCAGTTCTTC
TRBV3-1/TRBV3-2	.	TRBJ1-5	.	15	CASSPTGLIKEPQHF	TGTGCCAGCAGCCCGACAGGTCTGATTAAAGAGCCCCAGCATTTT
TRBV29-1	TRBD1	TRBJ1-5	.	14	CSVKQGESNQPQHF	TGCAGCGTTAAACAGGGGGAAAGCAATCAGCCCCAGCATTTT
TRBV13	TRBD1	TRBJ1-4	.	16	CASSLGKGTGNEKLFF	TGTGCCAGCAGCTTAGGCAAGGGGACAGGCAATGAAAAACTGTTTTTT
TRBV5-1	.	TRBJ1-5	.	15	CASRVAFNSNQPQHF	TGCGCCAGCAGGGTGGCCTTCAATAGCAATCAGCCCCAGCATTTT
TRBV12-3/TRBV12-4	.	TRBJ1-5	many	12	CASMRSNQPQHF	TGTGCCAGCATGCGAAGCAATCAGCCCCAGCATTTT
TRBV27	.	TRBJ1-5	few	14	CASSPQGSNQPQHF	TGTGCCAGCAGCCCCCAGGGGTCCAATCAGCCCCAGCATTTT
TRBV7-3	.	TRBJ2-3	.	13	CASSFRSGDTQYF	TGTGCCAGCAGCTTTAGGAGTGGAGATACGCAGTATTTT
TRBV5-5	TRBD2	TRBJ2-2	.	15	CASSLELGGTGELFF	TGTGCCAGCAGCTTGGAATTGGGGGGGACCGGGGAGCTGTTTTTT
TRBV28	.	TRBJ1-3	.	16	CASIKGGGAGGNTIYF	TGTGCCAGCATCAAAGGAGGAGGAGCGGGAGGAAACACCATATATTTT
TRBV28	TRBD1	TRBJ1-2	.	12	CASQQGADGYTF	TGTGCCAGCCAACAGGGGGCGGATGGCTACACCTTC
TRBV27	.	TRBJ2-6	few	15	CASSRAGSGANVLTF	TGTGCCAGCAGTAGGGCGGGCTCTGGGGCCAACGTCCTGACTTTC
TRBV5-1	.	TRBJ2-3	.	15	CASSLVAGSTDTQYF	TGCGCCAGCAGCTTGGTTGCAGGGAGCACAGATACGCAGTATTTT
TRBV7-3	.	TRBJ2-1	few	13	CASSLGGSYEQFF	TGTGCCAGCAGCTTAGGGGGGTCGTATGAGCAGTTCTTC
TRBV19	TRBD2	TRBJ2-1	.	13	CASSTPLGGKQFF	TGTGCCAGTAGTACACCATTGGGGGGGAAGCAGTTCTTC
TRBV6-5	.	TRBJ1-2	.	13	CGSSRDKSVGYTF	TGTGGCTCATCTCGGGACAAGAGCGTCGGCTACACCTTC
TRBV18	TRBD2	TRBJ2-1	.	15	CASSRLAGPYNEQFF	TGTGCCAGCTCACGACTAGCGGGGCCCTACAATGAGCAGTTCTTC
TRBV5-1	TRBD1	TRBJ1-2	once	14	CASSLVQGGYGYTF	TGCGCCAGCAGCTTGGTACAGGGGGGCTATGGCTACACCTTC
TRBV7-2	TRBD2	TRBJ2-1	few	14	CASSLVPGGNEQFF	TGTGCCAGCAGCTTAGTTCCGGGAGGCAATGAGCAGTTCTTC
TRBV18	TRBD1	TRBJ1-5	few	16	CASSPQQGAPAQPQHF	TGTGCCAGCTCACCTCAACAGGGGGCTCCGGCTCAGCCCCAGCATTTT
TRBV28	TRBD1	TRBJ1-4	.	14	CASSHGTGGGKLFF	TGTGCCAGCAGTCATGGGACAGGGGGCGGAAAACTGTTTTTT
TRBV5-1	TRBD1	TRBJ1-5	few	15	CASSPGTGGEQPQHF	TGCGCCAGCAGCCCCGGGACAGGGGGAGAGCAGCCCCAGCATTTT
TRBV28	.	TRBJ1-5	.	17	CASSPTQGLSGNQPQHF	TGTGCCAGCAGCCCGACACAGGGCCTATCAGGCAATCAGCCCCAGCATTTT
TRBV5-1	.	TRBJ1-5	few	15	CASSVNGGQNQPQHF	TGCGCCAGCAGCGTCAATGGGGGCCAGAATCAACCCCAGCATTTT
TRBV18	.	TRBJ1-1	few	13	CASSAQGNTEAFF	TGTGCCAGCTCAGCTCAGGGTAACACTGAAGCTTTCTTT
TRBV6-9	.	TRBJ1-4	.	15	CASSRHRSPSEKLFF	TGTGCCAGTTCTCGGCATCGTAGTCCTAGTGAAAAACTGTTTTTT
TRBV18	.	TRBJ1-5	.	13	CASSVSRDQPQHF	TGTGCCAGCTCAGTAAGCAGGGATCAGCCCCAGCATTTT
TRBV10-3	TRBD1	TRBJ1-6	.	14	CAIRSTGYNSPLHF	TGTGCCATCAGGTCGACAGGGTATAATTCACCCCTCCACTTT
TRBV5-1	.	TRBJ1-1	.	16	CASSLLGRGENTEAFF	TGCGCCAGCAGCTTATTAGGACGGGGGGAAAACACTGAAGCTTTCTTT
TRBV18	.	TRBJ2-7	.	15	CASSPLNREPYEQYF	TGTGCCAGCTCACCTCTTAACAGGGAACCCTACGAGCAGTACTTC
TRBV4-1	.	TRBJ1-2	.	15	CASSQAQGLPGGYTF	TGCGCCAGCAGCCAAGCGCAGGGCCTCCCTGGGGGCTACACCTTC
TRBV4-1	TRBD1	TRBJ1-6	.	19	CASSQDGDSYSSYNSPLHF	TGCGCCAGCAGCCAAGATGGGGACAGTTATAGCTCCTATAATTCACCCCTCCACTTT
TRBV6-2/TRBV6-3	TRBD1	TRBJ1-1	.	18	CASSFFPGTAIMNTEAFF	TGTGCCAGCAGTTTCTTCCCCGGGACAGCTATTATGAACACTGAAGCTTTCTTT
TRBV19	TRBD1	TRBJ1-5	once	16	CASSRGQTTFNQPQHF	TGTGCCAGTAGTCGGGGACAGACTACTTTTAATCAGCCCCAGCATTTT
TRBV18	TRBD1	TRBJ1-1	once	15	CASSPGQGSNTEAFF	TGTGCCAGCTCACCGGGACAGGGATCGAACACTGAAGCTTTCTTT
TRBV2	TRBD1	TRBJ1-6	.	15	CASSVQGSTTSPLHF	TGTGCCAGCAGTGTACAGGGGAGCACCACTTCACCCCTCCACTTT
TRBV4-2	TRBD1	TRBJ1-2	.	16	CASSQEGTGAGYGYTF	TGTGCCAGCAGCCAAGAGGGGACAGGGGCAGGGTATGGCTACACCTTC
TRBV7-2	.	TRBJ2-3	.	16	CASSLVGGASTDTQYF	TGTGCCAGCAGCTTAGTTGGGGGGGCCTCCACAGATACGCAGTATTTT